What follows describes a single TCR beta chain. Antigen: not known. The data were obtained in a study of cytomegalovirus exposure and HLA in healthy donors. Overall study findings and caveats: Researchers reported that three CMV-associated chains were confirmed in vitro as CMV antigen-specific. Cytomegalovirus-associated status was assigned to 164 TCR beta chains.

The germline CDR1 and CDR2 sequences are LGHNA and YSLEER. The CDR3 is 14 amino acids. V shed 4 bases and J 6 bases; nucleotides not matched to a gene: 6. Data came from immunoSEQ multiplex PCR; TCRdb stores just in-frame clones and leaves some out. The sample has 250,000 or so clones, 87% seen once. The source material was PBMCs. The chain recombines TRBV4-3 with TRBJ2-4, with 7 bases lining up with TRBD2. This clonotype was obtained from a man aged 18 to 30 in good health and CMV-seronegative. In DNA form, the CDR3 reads TGCGCCAGCAGCCCAGCGGGGCAACCAAACATTCAGTACTTC. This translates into CASSPAGQPNIQYF.